These 16 T cell receptor beta chains came from one sample sequenced in a study of Graves' ophthalmopathy and Graves' hyperthyroidism. From RNA, the CDR3 regions of TCR beta chains were amplified and sequenced. Second-round multiplex PCR came after a first-round RT-PCR that employed HTBI primers. TCRdb reanalysed the multiplex PCR reads using MiXCR and keeps one entry per CDR3 protein. The data show a few hundred thousand distinct CDR3 sequences, about a sixth seen once. The sample consisted of peripheral blood. The receptors derive from an adult woman with stable Graves' hyperthyroidism.

V and J are TRBV11-2 and TRBJ2-5, with 12 bases aligning to TRBD2. This CDR3 region has 17 residues. Germline trimming cut 4 bases from V and 7 bases from J; bases unmatched to any gene: 13. The germline gives CDR1 SGHAT, CDR2 FQNNGV. CDR3 coding DNA: TGTGCCAGCAGCTCCCCGAGACTAGCGGGAGTGCGATGGACCCAGTACTTC. Translation gives CASSSPRLAGVRWTQYF.

This clonotype was observed many times. The DNA for the CDR3 is TGCAGTGCTAGAGATGGCCCACGAACCGGGACAGGGTCCTACGAGCAGTACTTC. Translation gives CSARDGPRTGTGSYEQYF. This chain uses TRBV20-1 with TRBJ2-7, with 9 positions matching TRBD1. This CDR3 spans 18 amino acids. CDR1 is DFQATT, CDR2 SNEGSKA, per germline (reference sequence). V gave up 0 bases and J gave up 1 base; unmatched junction bases: 13.

Many counts were recorded for this clonotype. V and J are TRBV27 and TRBJ1-2; 9 bases agree with TRBD1. This CDR3 has 17 amino acids. Germline trimming cut 6 bases from V and 4 bases from J; bases unmatched to any gene: 15. Germline CDR1 MNHEY, CDR2 SMNVEV (reference sequence). CDR3 residues: CASRVHRGRLVFYGYTF. The CDR3 nucleotides read TGTGCCAGCAGAGTTCACAGGGGGCGCCTGGTATTCTATGGCTACACCTTC.

This clonotype was observed many times. V and J are TRBV4-3 and TRBJ2-7, with a tentative D call TRBD1 (7 bases). Germline V CDR1 and CDR2: LGHNA, YSLEER. CDR3 length: 13 amino acids. V gave up 3 bases and J gave up 4 bases, with 10 bases separating them. The CDR3 DNA is TGCGCCAGCAGCCAGCAGGGGGGATACGAGCAGTACTTC. Translating it yields CASSQQGGYEQYF.

This clonotype was detected ten times or more. This chain connects TRBV18 to TRBJ1-3; a possible D gene is TRBD1 (5 bases). The germline CDR1 and CDR2 sequences are KGHSH and LQKENI. V was pared by 3 bases and J by 2 bases, with 20 bases between. The CDR3 has 18 amino acids. CDR3: CASSPDVDVGATGNTIYF. The CDR3, as DNA: TGTGCCAGCTCACCGGATGTGGACGTAGGGGCAACTGGAAACACCATATATTTT.

At least ten counts were recorded for this clonotype. This rearrangement joins TRBV7-8 to TRBJ2-4; D remains unclear. This CDR3 is 12 amino acids long. V lost 3 bases, J lost 5 bases, and 5 bases lay in between. CDR1 is SGHVS, CDR2 FQNEAQ, per germline. In nucleotides, the CDR3 is TGTGCCAGCAGCTTCGACCAAAACATTCAGTACTTC. The encoded protein is CASSFDQNIQYF.

The chain combines TRBV28 with TRBJ1-1, with 7 bases that match TRBD1. The CDR3 loop spans 15 amino acids. After removal of 8 bases from V and 5 bases from J, the junction contained 14 bases not matched to a gene. Germline CDR1 is MDHEN and CDR2 is SYDVKM. CDR3 nucleotides: TGTGCCAGCGGCAGAAGGGGGACAGAAATTACTGAAGCTTTCTTT. Protein product: CASGRRGTEITEAFF.

This clonotype was counted ten times or more. This chain uses TRBV4-1 with TRBJ1-1; 10 bases align to TRBD1. CDR1 MGHRA and CDR2 YSYEKL come from the germline V gene. This CDR3 is built from 13 residues. Germline trimming cut 3 bases from V and 5 bases from J; bases unmatched to any gene: 0. In DNA, the CDR3 is TGCGCCAGCAGCCAGGGACAGGGGACTGAAGCTTTCTTT. It specifies CASSQGQGTEAFF.

A few counts support this clonotype. J is TRBJ1-1 and V is TRBV28; D is uncertain. Trimming stripped 4 bases from V and 10 bases from J, with 16 bases between. CDR3 size: 13 residues. CDR1 and CDR2 (germline): MDHEN, SYDVKM. The CDR3 reads CASSSFRGFGAFF. DNA for the CDR3: TGTGCCAGCAGTTCTTTTCGCGGATTTGGAGCTTTCTTT. The full variable domain, rest sourced from reference TRBV28 and TRBJ1-1, is DVKVTQSSRYLVKRTGEKVFLECVQDMDHENMFWYRQDPGLGLRLIYFSYDVKMKEKGDIPEGYSVSREKKERFSLILESASTNQTSMYLCASSSFRGFGAFFGQGTRLTVV.

This clonotype was counted between two and nine times. Germline is not matched at one junction end, which may reflect a read error. The J gene is TRBJ2-5, the V gene TRBV19; TRBD2 agrees at 10 bases. In germline, CDR1 is LNHDA, CDR2 SQIVND (reference sequence). The CDR3 contains 15 residues. CDR3 region: CASRKIAGGQGTQYF. In nucleotides, the CDR3 is TGTGCCAGTAGAAAAATAGCGGGAGGACAAGGGACCCAGTACTTC.

This clonotype was picked up a small number of times. The chain employs TRBV5-1 and TRBJ2-7, with 13 bases identical to TRBD2. The germline V gene encodes CDR1 SGHRS and CDR2 YFSETQ. The V segment lost 4 bases and the J segment 2 bases; nucleotides outside the gene matches: 12. This CDR3 is built from 18 residues. The CDR3 here is CASSATGTSGEQTYEQYF. CDR3 nucleotide sequence: TGCGCCAGCAGCGCCACCGGGACTAGCGGGGAACAGACCTACGAGCAGTACTTC.

This clonotype was counted many times. CDR3 amino acids: CASSFPGTPFETQYF. CDR3 in DNA: TGTGCCAGCAGCTTCCCCGGGACCCCGTTTGAGACCCAGTACTTC. The chain carries TRBV7-2 and TRBJ2-5; the D gene could be TRBD1 or TRBD2 (5 bases each). CDR1 and CDR2 from the germline V gene are SGHTA and FQGNSA. This CDR3 has 15 amino acids. With 3 bases removed from V and 5 bases from J, the gap between germline ends came to 16 bases. The whole variable domain, remainder taken from reference TRBV7-2 and TRBJ2-5, is GAGVSQSPSNKVTEKGKDVELRCDPISGHTALYWYRQSLGQGLEFLIYFQGNSAPDKSGLPSDRFSAERTGGSVSTLTIQRTQQEDSAVYLCASSFPGTPFETQYFGPGTRLLVL.

This clonotype was detected many times. The CDR3 DNA reads as TGTGCCAGCAGCCATTACGACAGAAACCCCTACGAGCAGTACTTC. This translates into CASSHYDRNPYEQYF. The chain couples TRBV11-2 to TRBJ2-7; D is possibly TRBD1 (5 bases). Germline values: CDR1 SGHAT, CDR2 FQNNGV. The CDR3 contains 15 residues. V shed 5 bases and J shed 2 bases, with 16 bases lying between them. The full variable domain, in which reference TRBV11-2 and TRBJ2-7 provide the parts outside the CDR3, is EAGVAQSPRYKIIEKRQSVAFWCNPISGHATLYWYQQILGQGPKLLIQFQNNGVVDDSQLPKDRFSAERLKGVDSTLKIQPAKLEDSAVYLCASSHYDRNPYEQYFGPGTRLTVT.

V gene TRBV2 combines with J gene TRBJ1-5, with 8 positions matching TRBD1. The CDR3 loop spans 17 amino acids. The germline CDR1 and CDR2 sequences are SNHLY and FYNNEI. V shed 2 bases, J shed 2 bases, and the junction held 8 bases outside the gene matches. DNA of the CDR3: TGTGCCAGCAGTGAATATCTCTCGGACAGGGGCAATCAGCCCCAGCATTTT. Translating it yields CASSEYLSDRGNQPQHF.

The chain is built from TRBV27 and TRBJ2-4; 7 nucleotides agree with TRBD1. This CDR3 is built from 15 residues. Losses at the gene ends were 4 bases for V and 8 bases for J; bases not matched to a gene: 11. Germline V gene sequence: CDR1 MNHEY, CDR2 SMNVEV (reference sequence). CDR3 sequence reads: CASSSNRGLGDIQYF. Here the CDR3 DNA reads TGTGCCAGCAGTTCAAACAGGGGATTGGGGGACATTCAGTACTTC.

This clonotype was seen repeatedly, ten times or more. This sequence joins TRBV7-9 and TRBJ1-2; no clear D gene. V was trimmed by 4 bases and J by 8 bases, leaving 14 bases between them. The CDR3 loop spans 13 amino acids. Germline CDR1 SEHNR, CDR2 FQNEAQ (reference sequence). CDR3 sequence reads: CASSSTRPSGYTF. CDR3 DNA: TGTGCCAGCAGCTCTACCCGTCCCTCCGGCTACACCTTC.